The T cell receptor (beta chain) described here comes from a study of T cells in Graves' hyperthyroidism and ophthalmopathy. This clonotype has ten or more counts. Germline V gene data show CDR1 as SGHTA and CDR2 as FQGNSA. This CDR3 is built from 13 residues. Between the trimmed V and J ends, which lost 2 bases and 6 bases, there was a span of 10 bases. Regions amplified from RNA transcripts were the TCR beta CDR3 regions. HTBI primers were used for first-round RT-PCR of the TCR CDR3. MiXCR, applied by TCRdb to the multiplex PCR reads, yields one record per CDR3 protein. Of roughly 250,000 distinct CDR3 sequences detected, about a sixth appear once; the ten largest clones hold more than 25%.

Sequencing was performed on blood. The chain has TRBV7-2 and TRBJ1-2; D perhaps matches TRBD1 (6 bases). The sequence was obtained from a woman aged 18 to 35 with Graves' ophthalmopathy. The CDR3 DNA follows: TGTGCCAGCAGCTTACACAGGGCGGATGGCTACACCTTC. It translates to CASSLHRADGYTF.